This TCR beta chain was retrieved from a study of monozygotic twins with inflammatory bowel disease. CDR1 is DFQATT, CDR2 SNEGSKA, per germline (reference sequence). The CDR3 is 12 amino acids. On this clonotype: Its antigen remains unknown.

Findings and limits, study-wide: Individual T cell subtypes were not distinguishable. Varying immunosuppressive regimens may have increased patient repertoire variability.

For each CDR3 protein, TCRdb gives one entry from its re-call of the 5' RACE reads, without DNA. This repertoire includes 300,000 to 400,000 distinct CDR3 sequences. Sequencing was performed on blood. This TCR was recovered from a human donor with ulcerative colitis or Crohn's disease, or a healthy co-twin of an affected twin (not recorded which). The rearrangement joins TRBV20-1 to TRBJ2-1; without DNA, the TCRdb call of TRBD2 cannot be checked. This CDR3 reads CSETSGDNEQFF.